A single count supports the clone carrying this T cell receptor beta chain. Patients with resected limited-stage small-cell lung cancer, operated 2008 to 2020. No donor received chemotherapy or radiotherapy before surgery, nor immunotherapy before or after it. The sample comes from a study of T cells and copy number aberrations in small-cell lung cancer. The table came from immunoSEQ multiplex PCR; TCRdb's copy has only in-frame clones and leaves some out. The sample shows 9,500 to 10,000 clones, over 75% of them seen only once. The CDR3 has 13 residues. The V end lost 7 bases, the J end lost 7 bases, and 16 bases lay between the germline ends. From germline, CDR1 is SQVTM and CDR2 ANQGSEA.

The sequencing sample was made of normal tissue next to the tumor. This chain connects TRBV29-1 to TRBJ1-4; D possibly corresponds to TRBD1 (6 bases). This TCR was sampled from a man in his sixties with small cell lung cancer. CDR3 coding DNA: TGCAGCGCCGGAGGACAGTATAGTGAAAAACTGTTTTTT. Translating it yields CSAGGQYSEKLFF.